Reported below is one T cell receptor beta chain. This specimen belongs to a study of identical twins. Trimming took 7 bases from V and 7 from J, leaving 11 bases between them. Looked up from germline, CDR1 is SGDLS and CDR2 is YYNGEE. The CDR3 spans 11 residues. TCRdb re-called the 5' RACE reads with MiXCR, one entry per CDR3 protein. The sample holds under 900,000 distinct CDR3 sequences, roughly 20% seen once. This sample was also put to use in a study of T cells expressing NK-cell markers. That work states: The eight sequenced donors comprised seven who were HCMV-seropositive and one who was seronegative.

The source is a woman aged 18-29 years in good health. Material: PBMCs. The chain couples TRBV9 to TRBJ1-2, with unresolved D. In DNA, the CDR3 is TGTGCCAGCTACGACGGCGGTGGCTACACCTTC. It translates to CASYDGGGYTF. Filled out from reference TRBV9 and TRBJ1-2, the complete variable domain reads DSGVTQTPKHLITATGQRVTLRCSPRSGDLSVYWYQQSLDQGLQFLIQYYNGEERAKGNILERFSAQQFPDLHSELNLSSLELGDSALYFCASYDGGGYTFGSGTRLTVV.